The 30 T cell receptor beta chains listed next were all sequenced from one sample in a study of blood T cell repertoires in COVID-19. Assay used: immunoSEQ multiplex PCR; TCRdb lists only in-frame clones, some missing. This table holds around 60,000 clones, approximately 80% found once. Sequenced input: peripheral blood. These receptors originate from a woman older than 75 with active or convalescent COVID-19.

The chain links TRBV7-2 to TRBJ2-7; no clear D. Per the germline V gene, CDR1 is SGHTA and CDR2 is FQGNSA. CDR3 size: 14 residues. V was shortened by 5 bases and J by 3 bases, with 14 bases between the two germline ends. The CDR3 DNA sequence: TGTGCCAGCAGCCGGGTCCATCAGAACTACGAGCAGTACTTC. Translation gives CASSRVHQNYEQYF.

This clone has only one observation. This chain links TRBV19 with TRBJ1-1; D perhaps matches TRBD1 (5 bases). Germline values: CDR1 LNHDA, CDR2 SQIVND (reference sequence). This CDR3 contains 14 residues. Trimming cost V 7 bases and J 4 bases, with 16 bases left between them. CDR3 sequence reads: CASTPSAGITEAFF. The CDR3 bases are TGTGCCAGTACCCCTTCGGCAGGGATCACTGAAGCTTTCTTT.

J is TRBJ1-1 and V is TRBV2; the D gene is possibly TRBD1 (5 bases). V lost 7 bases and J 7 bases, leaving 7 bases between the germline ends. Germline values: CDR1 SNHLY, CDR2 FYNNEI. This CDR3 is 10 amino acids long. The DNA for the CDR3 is TGTGCCAGCATCGGGGGTGAAGCTTTCTTT. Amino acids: CASIGGEAFF.

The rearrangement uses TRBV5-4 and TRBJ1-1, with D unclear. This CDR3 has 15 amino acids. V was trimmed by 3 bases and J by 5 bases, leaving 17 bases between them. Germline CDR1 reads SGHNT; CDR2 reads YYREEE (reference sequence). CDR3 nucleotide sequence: TGTGCCAGCAGCTCCGTGGGCCCCCGGAGGACTGAAGCTTTCTTT. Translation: CASSSVGPRRTEAFF.

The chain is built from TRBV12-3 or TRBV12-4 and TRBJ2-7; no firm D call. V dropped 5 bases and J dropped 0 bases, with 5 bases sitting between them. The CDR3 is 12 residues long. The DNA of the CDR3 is TGTGCCAGCAGTCTATACTCCTACGAGCAGTACTTC. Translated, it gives CASSLYSYEQYF.

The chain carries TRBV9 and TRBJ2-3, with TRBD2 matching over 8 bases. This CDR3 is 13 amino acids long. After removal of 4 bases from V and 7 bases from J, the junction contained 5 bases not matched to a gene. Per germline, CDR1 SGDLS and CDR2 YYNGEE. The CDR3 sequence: CASSRPGGNTQYF. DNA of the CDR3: TGTGCCAGCAGCCGCCCGGGGGGGAATACGCAGTATTTT.

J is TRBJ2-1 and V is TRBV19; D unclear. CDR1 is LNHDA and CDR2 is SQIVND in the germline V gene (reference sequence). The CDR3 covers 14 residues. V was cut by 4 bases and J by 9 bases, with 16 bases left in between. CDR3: CASSTDLLPGEQFF. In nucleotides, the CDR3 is TGTGCCAGTAGTACCGATCTTTTGCCGGGTGAGCAGTTCTTC.

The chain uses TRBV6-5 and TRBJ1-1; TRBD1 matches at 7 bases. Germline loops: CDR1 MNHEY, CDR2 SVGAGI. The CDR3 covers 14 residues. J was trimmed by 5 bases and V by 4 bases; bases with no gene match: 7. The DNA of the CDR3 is TGTGCCAGCAGTTCCACAGGGGTGAGGACTGAAGCTTTCTTT. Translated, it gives CASSSTGVRTEAFF.

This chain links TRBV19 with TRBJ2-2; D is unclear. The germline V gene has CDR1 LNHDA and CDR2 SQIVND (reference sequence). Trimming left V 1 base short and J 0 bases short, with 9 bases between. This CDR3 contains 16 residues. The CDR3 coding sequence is TGTGCCAGTAGTATAGGTCATTCAACGAACACCGGGGAGCTGTTTTTT. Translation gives CASSIGHSTNTGELFF.

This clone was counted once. For the CDR3, the DNA is TGTGCCAGCAGCCAAGGACAGCCCACTACTAACTATGGCTACACCTTC. Translated: CASSQGQPTTNYGYTF. V usage is TRBV14 and J usage is TRBJ1-2, with a possible D match to TRBD1 (5 bases). The CDR3 has 16 amino acids. Germline V CDR1 and CDR2: SGHDN, FVKESK. V dropped 1 base and J dropped 0 bases, with 12 bases sitting between them. Based on the CDR3 plus reference TRBV14 and TRBJ1-2, the full variable domain is EAGVTQFPSHSVIEKGQTVTLRCDPISGHDNLYWYRRVMGKEIKFLLHFVKESKQDESGMPNNRFLAERTGGTYSTLKVQPAELEDSGVYFCASSQGQPTTNYGYTFGSGTRLTVV.

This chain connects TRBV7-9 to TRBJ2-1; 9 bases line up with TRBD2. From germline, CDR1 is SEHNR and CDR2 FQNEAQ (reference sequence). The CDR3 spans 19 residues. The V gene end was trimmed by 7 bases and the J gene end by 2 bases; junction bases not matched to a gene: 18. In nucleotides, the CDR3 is TGTGCCAGCACCCAAGGGGGCCTAGCGGGGACAGAAGCCTACAATGAGCAGTTCTTC. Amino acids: CASTQGGLAGTEAYNEQFF.

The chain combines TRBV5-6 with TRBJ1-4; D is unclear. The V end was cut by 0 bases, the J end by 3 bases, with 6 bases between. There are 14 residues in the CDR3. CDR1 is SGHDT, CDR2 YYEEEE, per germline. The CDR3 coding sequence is TGTGCCAGCAGCTTGGGACACGCTAATGAAAAACTGTTTTTT. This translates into CASSLGHANEKLFF.

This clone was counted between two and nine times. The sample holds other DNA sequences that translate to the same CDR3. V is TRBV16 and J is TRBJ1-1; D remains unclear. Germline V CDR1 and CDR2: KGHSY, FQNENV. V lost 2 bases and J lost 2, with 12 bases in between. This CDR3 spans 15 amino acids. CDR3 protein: CASSQAAVINTEAFF. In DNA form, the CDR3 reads TGTGCCAGCAGCCAAGCGGCCGTTATCAACACTGAAGCTTTCTTT.

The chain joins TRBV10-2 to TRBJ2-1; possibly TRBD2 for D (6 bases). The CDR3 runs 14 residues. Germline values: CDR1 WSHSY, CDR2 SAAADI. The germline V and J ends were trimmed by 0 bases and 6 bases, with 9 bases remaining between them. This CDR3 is CASSESGLFNEQFF. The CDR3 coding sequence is TGCGCCAGCAGTGAGTCGGGACTTTTCAATGAGCAGTTCTTC.

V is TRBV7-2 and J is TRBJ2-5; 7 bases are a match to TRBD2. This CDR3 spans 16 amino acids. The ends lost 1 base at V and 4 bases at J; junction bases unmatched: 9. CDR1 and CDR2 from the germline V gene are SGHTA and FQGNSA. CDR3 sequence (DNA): TGTGCCAGCAGCTTAGTCTTACGGGGGGACTTAGAGACCCAGTACTTC. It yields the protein CASSLVLRGDLETQYF. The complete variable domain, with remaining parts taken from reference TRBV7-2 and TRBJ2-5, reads GAGVSQSPSNKVTEKGKDVELRCDPISGHTALYWYRQSLGQGLEFLIYFQGNSAPDKSGLPSDRFSAERTGGSVSTLTIQRTQQEDSAVYLCASSLVLRGDLETQYFGPGTRLLVL.

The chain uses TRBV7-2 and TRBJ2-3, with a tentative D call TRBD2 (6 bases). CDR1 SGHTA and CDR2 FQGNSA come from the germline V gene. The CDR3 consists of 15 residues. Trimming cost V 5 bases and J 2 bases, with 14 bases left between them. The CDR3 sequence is CASSQVGGATDTQYF. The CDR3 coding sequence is TGTGCCAGCAGCCAAGTCGGGGGAGCCACAGATACGCAGTATTTT. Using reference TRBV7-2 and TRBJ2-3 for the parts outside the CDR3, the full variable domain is GAGVSQSPSNKVTEKGKDVELRCDPISGHTALYWYRQSLGQGLEFLIYFQGNSAPDKSGLPSDRFSAERTGGSVSTLTIQRTQQEDSAVYLCASSQVGGATDTQYFGPGTRLTVL.

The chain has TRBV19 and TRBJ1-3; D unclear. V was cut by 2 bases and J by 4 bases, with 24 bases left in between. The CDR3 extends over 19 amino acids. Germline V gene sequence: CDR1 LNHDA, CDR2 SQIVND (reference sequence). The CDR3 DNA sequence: TGTGCCAGTAGTATACTCCTAAACCCCGGGTCTATCAGAGGAAACACCATATATTTT. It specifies CASSILLNPGSIRGNTIYF.

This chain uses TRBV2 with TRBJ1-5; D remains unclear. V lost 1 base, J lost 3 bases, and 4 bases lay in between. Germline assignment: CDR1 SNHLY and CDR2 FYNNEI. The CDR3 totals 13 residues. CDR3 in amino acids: CASSEGNNQPQHF. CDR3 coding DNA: TGTGCCAGCAGTGAAGGTAACAATCAGCCCCAGCATTTT.

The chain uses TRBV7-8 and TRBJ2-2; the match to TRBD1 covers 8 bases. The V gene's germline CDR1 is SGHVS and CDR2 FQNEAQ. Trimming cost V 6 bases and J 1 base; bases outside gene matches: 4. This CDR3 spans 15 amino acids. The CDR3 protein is CASRRTGRNTGELFF. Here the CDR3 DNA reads TGTGCCAGCAGACGGACAGGGCGGAACACCGGGGAGCTGTTTTTT.

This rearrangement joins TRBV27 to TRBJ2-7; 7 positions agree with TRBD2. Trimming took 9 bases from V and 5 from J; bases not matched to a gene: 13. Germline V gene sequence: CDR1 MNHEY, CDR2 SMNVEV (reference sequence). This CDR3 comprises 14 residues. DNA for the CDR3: TGTGCCAGTCGGGGAGGGCGGGAGCCCCACGAGCAGTACTTC. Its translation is CASRGGREPHEQYF.

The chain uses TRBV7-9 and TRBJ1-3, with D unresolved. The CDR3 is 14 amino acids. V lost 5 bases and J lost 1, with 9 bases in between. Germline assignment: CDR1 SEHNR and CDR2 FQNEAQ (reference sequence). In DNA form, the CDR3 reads TGTGCCAGCAGCCTATCAACGTCTGGAAACACCATATATTTT. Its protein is CASSLSTSGNTIYF.

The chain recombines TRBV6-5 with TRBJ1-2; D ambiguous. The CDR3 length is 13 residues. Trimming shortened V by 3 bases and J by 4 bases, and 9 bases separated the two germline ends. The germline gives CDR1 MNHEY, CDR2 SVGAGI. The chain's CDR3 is CASSYYGGYGYTF. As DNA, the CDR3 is TGTGCCAGCAGTTATTACGGCGGCTATGGCTACACCTTC.

CDR3 coding DNA: TGTGCCAGCAGCAGACAGGGTACTGGGGCCAACGTCCTGACTTTC. It encodes CASSRQGTGANVLTF. The V gene is TRBV5-8, the J gene TRBJ2-6, with TRBD1 matching 7 bases. Germline CDR1 and CDR2: SGHTS and YDEGEE. The length of the CDR3 is 15 residues. The V segment lost 4 bases and the J segment 2 bases; nucleotides outside the gene matches: 3.

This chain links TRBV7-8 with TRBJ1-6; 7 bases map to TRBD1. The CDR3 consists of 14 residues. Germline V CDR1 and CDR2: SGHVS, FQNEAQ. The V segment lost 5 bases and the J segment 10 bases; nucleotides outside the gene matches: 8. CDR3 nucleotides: TGTGCCAGCAGCCAACAGTCACAGGGGTCACCCCTCCACTTT. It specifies CASSQQSQGSPLHF.

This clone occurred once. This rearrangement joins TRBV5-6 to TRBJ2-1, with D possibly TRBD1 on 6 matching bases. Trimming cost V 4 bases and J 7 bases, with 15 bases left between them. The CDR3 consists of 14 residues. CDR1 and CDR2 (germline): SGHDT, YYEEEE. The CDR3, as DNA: TGTGCCAGCAGCCCGACAGGTCCCATTAATGAGCAGTTCTTC. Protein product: CASSPTGPINEQFF.

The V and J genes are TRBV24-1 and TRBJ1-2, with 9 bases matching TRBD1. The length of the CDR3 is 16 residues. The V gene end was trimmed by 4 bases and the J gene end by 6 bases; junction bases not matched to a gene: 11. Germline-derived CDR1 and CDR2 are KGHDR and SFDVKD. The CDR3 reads CATSEPGQGGRDGYTF. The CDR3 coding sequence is TGTGCCACCAGTGAACCGGGACAGGGAGGCAGGGATGGCTACACCTTC.

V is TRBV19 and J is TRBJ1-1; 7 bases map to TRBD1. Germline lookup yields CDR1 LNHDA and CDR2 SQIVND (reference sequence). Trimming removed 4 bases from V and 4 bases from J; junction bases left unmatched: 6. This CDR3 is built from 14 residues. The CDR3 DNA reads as TGTGCCAGTAGTACGATGGCAGGGGGCACTGAAGCTTTCTTT. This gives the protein CASSTMAGGTEAFF.

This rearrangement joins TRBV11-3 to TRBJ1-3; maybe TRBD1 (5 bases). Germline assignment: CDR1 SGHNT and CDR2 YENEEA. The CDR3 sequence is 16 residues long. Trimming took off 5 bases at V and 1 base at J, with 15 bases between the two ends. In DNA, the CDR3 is TGTGCCAGCAGCCGGGGGACTTTGGGATCTGGAAACACCATATATTTT. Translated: CASSRGTLGSGNTIYF.

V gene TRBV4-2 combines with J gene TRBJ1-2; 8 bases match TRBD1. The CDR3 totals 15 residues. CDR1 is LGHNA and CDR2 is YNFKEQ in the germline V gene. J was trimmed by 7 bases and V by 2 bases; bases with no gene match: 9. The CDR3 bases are TGTGCCAGCAGCCAATCCCAGGGGGCGGTTGGTGGCTACACCTTC. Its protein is CASSQSQGAVGGYTF.

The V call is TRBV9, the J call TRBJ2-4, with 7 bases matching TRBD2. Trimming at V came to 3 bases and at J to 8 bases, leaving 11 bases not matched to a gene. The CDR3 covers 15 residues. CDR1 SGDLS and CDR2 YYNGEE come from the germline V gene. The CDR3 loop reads CASSGTTSEGYIQYF. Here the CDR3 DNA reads TGTGCCAGCAGCGGAACCACTAGCGAAGGATACATTCAGTACTTC.